What follows is one TCR beta chain and its context. Original analysis: Estimation of nucleated cell counts relied on the amplification of reference gene primers. Sequenced by immunoSEQ multiplex PCR; TCRdb stores in-frame clones only, minus some. The D gene and trimming were derived from the DNA, and the V and J assignments and clone size from that table. This table has around 200,000 clones, roughly nine tenths appearing once. The sample originates from a study of blood T cell repertoires in COVID-19. About the research overall: Acute and convalescent COVID-19 specimens originated in the United States, Italy and Spain.

Germline CDR1 reads SGHKS; CDR2 reads YYEKEE (reference sequence). With 4 bases removed from V and 2 bases from J, the gap between germline ends came to 12 bases. This CDR3 contains 14 residues. Sequencing used peripheral blood. This TCR came from an older man with acute or convalescent COVID-19. This sequence joins TRBV5-5 and TRBJ1-2; D remains unclear. The CDR3 DNA reads as TGTGCCAGCAGCCGCGACACAACCAACTATGGCTACACCTTC. Translation gives CASSRDTTNYGYTF.